This entry concerns a single T cell receptor (beta chain). The CDR3 is made up of 13 amino acids. CDR1 and CDR2 from the germline V gene are MDHEN and SYDVKM. Germline trimming cut 10 bases from V and 7 bases from J; bases unmatched to any gene: 7. The sample comes from a study of blood T cell repertoires in COVID-19. Study-level background: Samples taken during acute and convalescent COVID-19 were collected in the United States, Italy and Spain.

Original data processing: Counts of nucleated cells, estimated from reference gene primer amplification, were obtained. This table comes from immunoSEQ multiplex PCR, and its TCRdb copy is limited to in-frame clones, with some not included. V and J calls and clone size are those listed in that table; D and trimming were worked out from the DNA. Of fewer than 350,000 clones listed, roughly 93% were seen once; the top ten hold 2.3%. Individuals drawn from about two dozen US areas were about 18 to 95 years old. Participant-reported clinical history was the basis for cohort assignment. The sequenced sample was PBMCs or T cells enriched from blood (not recorded which). This chain connects TRBV28 to TRBJ1-6; 7 bases are shared with TRBD1. The clonotype was recovered from a woman in her thirties or forties with acute COVID-19. DNA of the CDR3: TGTGCCATCCATAAGACAGGGAATTCACCCCTCCACTTT. This gives the protein CAIHKTGNSPLHF.